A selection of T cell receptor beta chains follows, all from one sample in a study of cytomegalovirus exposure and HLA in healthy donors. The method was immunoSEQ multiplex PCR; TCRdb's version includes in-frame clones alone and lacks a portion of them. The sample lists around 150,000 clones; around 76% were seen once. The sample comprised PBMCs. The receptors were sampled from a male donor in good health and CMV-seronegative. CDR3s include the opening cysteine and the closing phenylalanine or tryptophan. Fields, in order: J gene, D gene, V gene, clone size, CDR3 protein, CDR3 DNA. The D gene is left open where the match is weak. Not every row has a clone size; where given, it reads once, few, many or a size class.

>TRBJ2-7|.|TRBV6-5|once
CASSPSSYEQYF
TGTGCCAGCAGCCCCAGCTCCTACGAGCAGTACTTC
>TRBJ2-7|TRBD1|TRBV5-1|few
CASSLMGQGGYEQYF
TGCGCCAGCAGCTTGATGGGACAGGGAGGCTACGAGCAGTACTTC
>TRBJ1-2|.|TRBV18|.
CASSPSLGQWNYGYTF
TGTGCCAGCTCACCCAGTCTCGGACAGTGGAACTATGGCTACACCTTC
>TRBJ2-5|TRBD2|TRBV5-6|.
CASSPLAGGRETQYF
TGTGCCAGCAGCCCCCTAGCGGGGGGGCGAGAGACCCAGTACTTC
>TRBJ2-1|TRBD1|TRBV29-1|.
CSVTGGRSYNEQFF
TGCAGCGTTACAGGGGGCCGGTCCTACAATGAGCAGTTCTTC
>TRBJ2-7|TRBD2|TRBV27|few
CASSLSGGFYEQYF
TGTGCCAGCAGTCTTAGCGGGGGGTTCTACGAGCAGTACTTC
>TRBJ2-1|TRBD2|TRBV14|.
CASSPGLAAAQEQFF
TGTGCCAGCAGCCCCGGACTAGCGGCCGCCCAGGAGCAGTTCTTC
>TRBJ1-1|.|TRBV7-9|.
CASSPIMGQTEAFF
TGTGCCAGCAGCCCAATTATGGGGCAAACTGAAGCTTTCTTT
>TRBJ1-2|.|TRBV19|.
CASSIKGDQSQANYGYTF
TGTGCCAGTAGTATAAAGGGGGATCAATCGCAGGCTAACTATGGCTACACCTTC
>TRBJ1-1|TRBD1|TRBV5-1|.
CASSGRTGAGAEAFF
TGCGCCAGCAGCGGGCGGACAGGGGCGGGCGCTGAAGCTTTCTTT
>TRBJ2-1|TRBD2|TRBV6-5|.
CASSRSTSADEQFF
TGTGCCAGCAGTCGGTCGACTAGCGCCGATGAGCAGTTCTTC
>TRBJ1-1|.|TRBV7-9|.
CSSSLDSGVNTEAFF
TGTTCCAGCAGCTTAGATTCCGGGGTGAACACTGAAGCTTTCTTT
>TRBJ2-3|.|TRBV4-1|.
CASSHPPGGEGTDTQYF
TGCGCCAGCAGCCACCCGCCTGGTGGGGAGGGCACAGATACGCAGTATTTT
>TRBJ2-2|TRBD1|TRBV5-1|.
CASTSGTGFGELFF
TGCGCCAGCACCTCCGGGACAGGGTTCGGGGAGCTGTTTTTT
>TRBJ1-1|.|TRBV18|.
CASSLLGDSGTEAFF
TGTGCCAGCTCACTGCTGGGTGATAGCGGCACTGAAGCTTTCTTT
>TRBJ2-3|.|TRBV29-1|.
CSVYTPDTQYF
TGCAGCGTTTACACGCCAGATACGCAGTATTTT
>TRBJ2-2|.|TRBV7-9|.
CASSLVATGELFF
TGTGCCAGCAGCTTAGTGGCAACCGGGGAGCTGTTTTTT
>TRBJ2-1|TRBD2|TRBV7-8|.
CASSVGGTSIYNEQFF
TGTGCCAGCAGCGTTGGTGGGACTAGCATCTACAATGAGCAGTTCTTC
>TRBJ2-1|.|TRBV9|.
CASSGHESSYNEQFF
TGTGCCAGCAGCGGACACGAGAGCTCCTACAATGAGCAGTTCTTC
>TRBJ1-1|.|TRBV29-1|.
CSTLFGDTEAFF
TGCAGCACCCTTTTCGGGGACACTGAAGCTTTCTTT
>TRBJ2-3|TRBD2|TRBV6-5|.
CASSPRLASPDTQYF
TGTGCCAGCAGTCCACGACTAGCGTCCCCAGATACGCAGTATTTT
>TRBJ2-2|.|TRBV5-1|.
CASARATGELFF
TGCGCCAGCGCGAGGGCCACCGGGGAGCTGTTTTTT
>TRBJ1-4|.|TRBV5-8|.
CASSLVAPEGANEKLFF
TGTGCCAGCAGCTTGGTGGCCCCCGAGGGAGCTAATGAAAAACTGTTTTTT
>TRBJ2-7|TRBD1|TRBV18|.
CASSRDRGETYEQYF
TGTGCCAGCTCACGAGACAGGGGCGAAACCTACGAGCAGTACTTC
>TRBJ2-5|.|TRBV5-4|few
CASSLNQETQYF
TGTGCCAGCAGCCTAAACCAAGAGACCCAGTACTTC
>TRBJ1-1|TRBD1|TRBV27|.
CASSVNRGNTEAFF
TGTGCCAGCAGTGTAAACAGGGGAAACACTGAAGCTTTCTTT
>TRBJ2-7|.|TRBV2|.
CASSVEGEQYF
TGTGCCAGCAGTGTTGAGGGAGAGCAGTACTTC
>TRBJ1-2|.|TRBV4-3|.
CASSQDVRVGRGYTF
TGCGCCAGCAGCCAAGATGTCAGGGTGGGTCGAGGCTACACCTTC
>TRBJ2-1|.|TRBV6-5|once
CASSGSFPEQFF
TGTGCCAGCAGTGGCAGTTTTCCTGAGCAGTTCTTC
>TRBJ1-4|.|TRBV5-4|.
CASSRSQGGEKLFF
TGTGCCAGCAGCCGCAGCCAGGGAGGAGAAAAACTGTTTTTT
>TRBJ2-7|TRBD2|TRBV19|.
CASSPGLAGGYEQYF
TGTGCCAGTAGTCCGGGACTAGCGGGAGGATACGAGCAGTACTTC
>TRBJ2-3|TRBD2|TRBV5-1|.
CASSLVARGRAGDTQYF
TGCGCCAGCAGCTTGGTTGCACGCGGGAGGGCCGGAGATACGCAGTATTTT
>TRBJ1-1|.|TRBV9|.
CASSVRANTEAFF
TGTGCCAGCAGCGTAAGAGCTAACACTGAAGCTTTCTTT
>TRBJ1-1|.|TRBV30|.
CAWSVEDDTEAFF
TGTGCCTGGAGTGTAGAGGATGACACTGAAGCTTTCTTT
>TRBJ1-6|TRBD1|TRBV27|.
CASSVMNRGNSPLHF
TGTGCCAGCAGTGTAATGAACAGGGGTAATTCACCCCTCCACTTT
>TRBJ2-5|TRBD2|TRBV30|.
CAWSGGGLAGGQETQYF
TGTGCCTGGAGTGGAGGCGGACTAGCGGGAGGGCAAGAGACCCAGTACTTC
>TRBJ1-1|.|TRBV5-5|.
CASSLDAGLNTEAFF
TGTGCCAGCAGCTTGGACGCAGGGCTGAACACTGAAGCTTTCTTT
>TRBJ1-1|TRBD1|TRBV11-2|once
CASSPPGQETEAFF
TGTGCCAGCAGCCCCCCGGGACAGGAAACTGAAGCTTTCTTT
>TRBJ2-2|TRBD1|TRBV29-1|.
CSGRQGANTGELFF
TGCAGCGGCCGACAGGGGGCGAACACCGGGGAGCTGTTTTTT
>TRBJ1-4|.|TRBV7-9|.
CSSSLVAGNLINEKLFF
TGTTCCAGCAGCTTAGTGGCAGGAAACTTGATTAATGAAAAACTGTTTTTT
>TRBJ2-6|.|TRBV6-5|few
CASSSGSPGANVLTF
TGTGCCAGCAGTTCCGGTTCCCCTGGGGCCAACGTCCTGACTTTC
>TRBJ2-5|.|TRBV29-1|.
CSVVLGLQETQYF
TGCAGCGTTGTCCTGGGCCTCCAAGAGACCCAGTACTTC
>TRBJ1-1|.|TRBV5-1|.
CASTSGGIATEAFF
TGCGCCAGCACCTCCGGGGGAATCGCCACTGAAGCTTTCTTT
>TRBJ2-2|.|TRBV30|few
CAWIQMGPGELFF
TGTGCCTGGATTCAGATGGGGCCCGGGGAGCTGTTTTTT
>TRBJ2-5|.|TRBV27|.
CASSPASRFQETQYF
TGTGCCAGCAGCCCCGCTAGTCGTTTCCAAGAGACCCAGTACTTC
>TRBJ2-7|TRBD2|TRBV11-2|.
CASSPIRRAGGSSYEQYF
TGTGCCAGCAGCCCCATACGGAGGGCTGGCGGGAGCTCCTACGAGCAGTACTTC